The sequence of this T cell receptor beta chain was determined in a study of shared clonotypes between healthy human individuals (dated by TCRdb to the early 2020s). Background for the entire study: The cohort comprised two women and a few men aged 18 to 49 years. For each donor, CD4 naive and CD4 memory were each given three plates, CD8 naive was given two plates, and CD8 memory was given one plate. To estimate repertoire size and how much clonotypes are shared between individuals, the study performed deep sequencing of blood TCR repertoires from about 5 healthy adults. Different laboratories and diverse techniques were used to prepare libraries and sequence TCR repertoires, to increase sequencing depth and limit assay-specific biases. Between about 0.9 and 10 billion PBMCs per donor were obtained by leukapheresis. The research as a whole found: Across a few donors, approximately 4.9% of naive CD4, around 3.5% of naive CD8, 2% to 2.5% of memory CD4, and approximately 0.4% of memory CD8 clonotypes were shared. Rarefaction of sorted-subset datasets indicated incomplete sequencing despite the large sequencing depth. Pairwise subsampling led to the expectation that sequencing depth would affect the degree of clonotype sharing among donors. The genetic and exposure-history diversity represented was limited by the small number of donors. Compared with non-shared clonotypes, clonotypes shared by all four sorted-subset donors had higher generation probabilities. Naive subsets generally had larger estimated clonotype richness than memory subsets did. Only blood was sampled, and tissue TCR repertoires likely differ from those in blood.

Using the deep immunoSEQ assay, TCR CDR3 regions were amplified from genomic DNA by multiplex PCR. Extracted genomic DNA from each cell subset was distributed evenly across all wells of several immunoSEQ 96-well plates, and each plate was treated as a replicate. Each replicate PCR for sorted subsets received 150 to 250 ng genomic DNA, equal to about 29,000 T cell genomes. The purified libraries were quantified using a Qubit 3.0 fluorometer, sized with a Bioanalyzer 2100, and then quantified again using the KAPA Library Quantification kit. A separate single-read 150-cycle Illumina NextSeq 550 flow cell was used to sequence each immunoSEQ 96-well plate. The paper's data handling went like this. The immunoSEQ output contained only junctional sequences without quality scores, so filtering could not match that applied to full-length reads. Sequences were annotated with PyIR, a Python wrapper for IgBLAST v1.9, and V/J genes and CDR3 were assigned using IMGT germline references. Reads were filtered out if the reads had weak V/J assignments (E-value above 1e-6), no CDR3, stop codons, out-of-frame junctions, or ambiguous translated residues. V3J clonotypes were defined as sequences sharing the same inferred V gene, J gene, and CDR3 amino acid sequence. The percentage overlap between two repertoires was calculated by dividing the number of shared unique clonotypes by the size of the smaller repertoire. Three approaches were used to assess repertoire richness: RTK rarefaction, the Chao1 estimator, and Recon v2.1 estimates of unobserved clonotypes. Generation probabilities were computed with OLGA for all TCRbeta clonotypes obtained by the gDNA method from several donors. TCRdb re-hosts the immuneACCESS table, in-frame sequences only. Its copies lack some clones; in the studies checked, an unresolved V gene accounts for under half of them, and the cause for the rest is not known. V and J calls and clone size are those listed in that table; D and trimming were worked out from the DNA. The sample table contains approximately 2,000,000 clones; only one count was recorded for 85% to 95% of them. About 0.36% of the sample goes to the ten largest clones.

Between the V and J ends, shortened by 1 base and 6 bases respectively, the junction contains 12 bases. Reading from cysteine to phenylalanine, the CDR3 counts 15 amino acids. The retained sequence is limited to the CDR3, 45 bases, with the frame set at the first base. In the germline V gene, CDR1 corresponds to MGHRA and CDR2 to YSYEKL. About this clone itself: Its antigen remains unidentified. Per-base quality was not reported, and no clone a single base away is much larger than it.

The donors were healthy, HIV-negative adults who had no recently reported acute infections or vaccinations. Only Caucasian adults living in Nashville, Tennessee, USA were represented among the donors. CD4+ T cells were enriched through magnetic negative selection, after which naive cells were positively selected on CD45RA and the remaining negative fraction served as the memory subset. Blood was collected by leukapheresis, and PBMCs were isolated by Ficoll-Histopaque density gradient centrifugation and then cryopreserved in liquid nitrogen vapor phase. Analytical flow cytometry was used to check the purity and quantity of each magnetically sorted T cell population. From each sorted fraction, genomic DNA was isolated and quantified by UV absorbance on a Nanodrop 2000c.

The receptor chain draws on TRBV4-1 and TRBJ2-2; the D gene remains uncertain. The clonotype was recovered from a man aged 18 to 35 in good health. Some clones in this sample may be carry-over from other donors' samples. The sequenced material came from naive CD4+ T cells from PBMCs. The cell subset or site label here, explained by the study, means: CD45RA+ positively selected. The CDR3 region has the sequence CASSQGAGSAGELFF. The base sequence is TGCGCCAGCAGCCAAGGAGCAGGATCGGCCGGGGAGCTGTTTTTT.